The present T cell receptor (beta chain) was sequenced within a study of CD8 T cells in Susac syndrome. cDNA came from roughly 0.53 to 1 ug RNA primed by random hexamers. Amplification of TCR beta CDR3 spanned 54 Vbeta and 13 Jbeta via immunoSEQ multiplex PCR. TCRdb redid the calling of the immunoSEQ multiplex PCR reads with MiXCR, one entry per CDR3 protein. The table includes some 260,000 distinct CDR3 sequences, around 83% detected once. Germline lookup yields CDR1 MNHEY and CDR2 SMNVEV (reference sequence). Trimming removed 4 bases at V and 3 bases at J, with 13 bases between. CDR3 length: 14 amino acids.

The source material was CD8+ T cells from PBMCs. This clonotype was sampled from a human donor with multiple sclerosis. The chain is built from TRBV27 and TRBJ2-7, with a tentative D call TRBD1 (6 bases). CDR3 in DNA: TGTGCCAGCAGTTCAAACATACAGGGCTACGAGCAGTACTTC. Translation: CASSSNIQGYEQYF.